Given below is one T cell receptor beta chain in context. Antigen specificity is unknown. The germline gives CDR1 GTSNPN, CDR2 SVGIG (reference sequence). The CDR3 loop spans 18 amino acids. J was trimmed by 2 bases and V by 3 bases; bases with no gene match: 14. The data are from a study of T cell responses to AZD1222 COVID-19 vaccine. Using immunoSEQ multiplex PCR, the repertoire was profiled, and TCRdb retains in-frame clones only, with some absent. The table shows about 130,000 clones, with less than 95% occurring only once. Study-wide results and limits: Nearly half of unique spike-specific TCRs reportedly avoided B.1.351 and B.1.1.7 mutated regions. Among vaccine-associated CD4 TCRs, coverage spanned spike, with dominance at 160-218 and 743-854.

The chain recombines TRBV30 with TRBJ1-5; TRBD1 matches at 9 bases. This sequence was found in an adult in good health. This specimen was peripheral blood, taken on day 0 of MenACWY control vaccination. CDR3 DNA sequence: TGTGCCTGGAGCGACTACGGACAGGGGAAGTTTGGCAATCAGCCCCAGCATTTT. It encodes CAWSDYGQGKFGNQPQHF. The variable domain in full, completed from reference TRBV30 and TRBJ1-5, reads SQTIHQWPATLVQPVGSPLSLECTVEGTSNPNLYWYRQAAGRGLQLLFYSVGIGQISSEVPQNLSASRPQDRQFILSSKKLLLSDSGFYLCAWSDYGQGKFGNQPQHFGDGTRLSIL.